This T cell receptor beta chain came from a study of T cell responses to AZD1222 COVID-19 vaccine. Overall study results and limits: There were mostly white British donors and more females than males, and clonal diversity was possibly underestimated.

Measured with immunoSEQ multiplex PCR; TCRdb has only the in-frame clones, and not every one. In the table there are around 170,000 clones, 80% to 95% of which are singletons. Of note for this clone: The antigen remains unidentified.

The origin of this receptor is an adult who received the AZD1222 COVID-19 vaccine. Sample: peripheral blood, taken 28 days after the second AZD1222 dose.

The DNA for the CDR3 is TGTGCCAGCAGCCCGGGATCTCCGCTCACAGATACGCAGTATTTT. Residues: CASSPGSPLTDTQYF. The rearrangement links TRBV7-9 to TRBJ2-3; D perhaps matches TRBD2 (5 bases). Trimming stripped 5 bases from V and 2 bases from J, with 14 bases between. The CDR3 runs to 15 residues. Germline V gene sequence: CDR1 SEHNR, CDR2 FQNEAQ (reference sequence).